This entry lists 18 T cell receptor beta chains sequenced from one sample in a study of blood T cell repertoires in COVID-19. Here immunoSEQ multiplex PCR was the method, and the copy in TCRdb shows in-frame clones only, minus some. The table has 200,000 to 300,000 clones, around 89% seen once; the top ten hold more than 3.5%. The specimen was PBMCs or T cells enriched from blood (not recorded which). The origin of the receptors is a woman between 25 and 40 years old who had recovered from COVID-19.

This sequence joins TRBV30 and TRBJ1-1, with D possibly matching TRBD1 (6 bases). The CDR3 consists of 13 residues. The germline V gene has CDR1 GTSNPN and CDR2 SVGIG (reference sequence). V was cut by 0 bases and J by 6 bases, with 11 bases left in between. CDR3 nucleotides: TGTGCCTGGAGTGTACAGGGATACTCTGAAGCTTTCTTT. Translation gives CAWSVQGYSEAFF.

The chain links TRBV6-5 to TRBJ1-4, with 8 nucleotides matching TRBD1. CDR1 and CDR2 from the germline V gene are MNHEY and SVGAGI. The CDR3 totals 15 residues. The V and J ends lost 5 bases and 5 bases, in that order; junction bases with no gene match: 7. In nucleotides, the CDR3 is TGTGCCAGCAGTCCCGGACAGGGACACAATGAAAAACTGTTTTTT. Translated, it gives CASSPGQGHNEKLFF.

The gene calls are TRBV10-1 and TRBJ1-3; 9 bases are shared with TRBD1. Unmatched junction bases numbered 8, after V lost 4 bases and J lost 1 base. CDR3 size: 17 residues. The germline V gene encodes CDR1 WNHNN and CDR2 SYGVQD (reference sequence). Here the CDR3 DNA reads TGCGCCAGCAGTGCTTCCGGGACAGGGTGTTCTGGAAACACCATATATTTT. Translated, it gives CASSASGTGCSGNTIYF.

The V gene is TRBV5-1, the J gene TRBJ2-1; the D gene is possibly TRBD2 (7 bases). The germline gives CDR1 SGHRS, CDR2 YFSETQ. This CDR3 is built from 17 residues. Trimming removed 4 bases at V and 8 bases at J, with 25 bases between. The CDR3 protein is CASSQEPGAGDMDEQFF. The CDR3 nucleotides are TGCGCCAGCAGCCAGGAGCCAGGGGCGGGAGATATGGATGAGCAGTTCTTC.

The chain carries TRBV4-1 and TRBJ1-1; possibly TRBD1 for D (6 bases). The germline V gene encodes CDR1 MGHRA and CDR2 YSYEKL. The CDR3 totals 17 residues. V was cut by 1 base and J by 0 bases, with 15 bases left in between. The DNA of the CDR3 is TGCGCCAGCAGCCAAGTCATGGGGGGGCGGGTGAACACTGAAGCTTTCTTT. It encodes CASSQVMGGRVNTEAFF.

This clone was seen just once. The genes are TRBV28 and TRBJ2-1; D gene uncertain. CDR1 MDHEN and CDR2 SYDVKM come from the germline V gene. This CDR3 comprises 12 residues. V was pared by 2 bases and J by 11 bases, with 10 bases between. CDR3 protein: CASSLMRGQQFF. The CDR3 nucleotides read TGTGCCAGCAGTTTAATGCGAGGTCAGCAGTTCTTC.

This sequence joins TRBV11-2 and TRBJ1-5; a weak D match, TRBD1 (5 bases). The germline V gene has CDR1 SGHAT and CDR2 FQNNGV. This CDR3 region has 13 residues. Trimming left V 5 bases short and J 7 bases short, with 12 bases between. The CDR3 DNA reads TGTGCCAGCAGCCTCTCCAGGGTACAGCCCCAGCATTTT. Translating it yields CASSLSRVQPQHF.

Here the CDR3 reads CASSVSGEQYF. For the CDR3, the DNA is TGTGCCAGCAGTGTCTCGGGCGAGCAGTACTTC. This sequence joins TRBV28 and TRBJ2-7, with unresolved D. This CDR3 is built from 11 residues. CDR1 is MDHEN and CDR2 is SYDVKM in the germline V gene. V lost 5 bases to trimming and J lost 6 bases, with 8 bases between them.

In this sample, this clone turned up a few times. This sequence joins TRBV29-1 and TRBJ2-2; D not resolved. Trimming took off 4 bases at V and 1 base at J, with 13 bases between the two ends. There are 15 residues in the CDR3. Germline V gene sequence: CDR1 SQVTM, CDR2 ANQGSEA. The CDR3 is CSVVVGALNTGELFF. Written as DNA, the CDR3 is TGCAGCGTTGTGGTCGGAGCGCTGAACACCGGGGAGCTGTTTTTT.

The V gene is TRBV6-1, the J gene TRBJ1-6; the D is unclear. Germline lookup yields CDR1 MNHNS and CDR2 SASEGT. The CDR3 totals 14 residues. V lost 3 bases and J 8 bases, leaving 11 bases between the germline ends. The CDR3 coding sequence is TGTGCCAGCAGTGAGTTTGGTGAGCATTCACCCCTCCACTTT. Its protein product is CASSEFGEHSPLHF.

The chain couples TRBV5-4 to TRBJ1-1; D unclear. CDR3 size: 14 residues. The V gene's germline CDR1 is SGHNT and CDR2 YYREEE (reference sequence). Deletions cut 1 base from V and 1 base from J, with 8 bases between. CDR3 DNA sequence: TGTGCCAGCAGCTTGCTTGCGGAGAACACTGAAGCTTTCTTT. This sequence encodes CASSLLAENTEAFF.

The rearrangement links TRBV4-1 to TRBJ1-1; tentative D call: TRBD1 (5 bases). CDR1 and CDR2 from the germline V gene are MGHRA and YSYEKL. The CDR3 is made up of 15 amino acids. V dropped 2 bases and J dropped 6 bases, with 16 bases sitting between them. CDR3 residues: CASSQPTGNVSEAFF. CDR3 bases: TGCGCCAGCAGCCAACCTACAGGTAACGTCTCTGAAGCTTTCTTT.

The CDR3 region has the DNA TGTGCCACCAGTGACGCACAGGGTTCTAACACCGGGGAGCTGTTTTTT. This translates into CATSDAQGSNTGELFF. The chain employs TRBV24-1 and TRBJ2-2; possible D gene TRBD1, 6 bases. Between the trimmed V and J ends, which lost 4 bases and 2 bases, there was a span of 13 bases. The CDR3 sequence is 16 residues long. Per the germline V gene, CDR1 is KGHDR and CDR2 is SFDVKD.

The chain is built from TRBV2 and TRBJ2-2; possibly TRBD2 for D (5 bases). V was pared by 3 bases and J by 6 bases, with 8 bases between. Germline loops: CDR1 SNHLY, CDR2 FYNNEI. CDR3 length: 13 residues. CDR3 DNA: TGTGCCAGCAGTGAGAGGGTCTCCGGGGAGCTGTTTTTT. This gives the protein CASSERVSGELFF.

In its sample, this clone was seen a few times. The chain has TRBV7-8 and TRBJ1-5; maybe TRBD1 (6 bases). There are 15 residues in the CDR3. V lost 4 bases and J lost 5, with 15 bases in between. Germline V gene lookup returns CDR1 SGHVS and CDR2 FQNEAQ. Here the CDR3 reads CASSSLDRSYQPQHF. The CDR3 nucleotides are TGTGCCAGCAGCTCCTTGGACAGATCCTATCAGCCCCAGCATTTT. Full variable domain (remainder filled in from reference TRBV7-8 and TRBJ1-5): GAGVSQSPRYKVAKRGQDVALRCDPISGHVSLFWYQQALGQGPEFLTYFQNEAQLDKSGLPSDRFFAERPEGSVSTLKIQRTQQEDSAVYLCASSSLDRSYQPQHFGDGTRLSIL.

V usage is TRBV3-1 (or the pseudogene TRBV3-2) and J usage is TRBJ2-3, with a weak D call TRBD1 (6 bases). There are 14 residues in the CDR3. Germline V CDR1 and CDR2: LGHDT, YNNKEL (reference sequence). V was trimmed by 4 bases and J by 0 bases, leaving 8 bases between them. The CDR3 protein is CASSPTGSTDTQYF. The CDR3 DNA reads TGTGCCAGCAGCCCTACAGGGAGCACAGATACGCAGTATTTT.

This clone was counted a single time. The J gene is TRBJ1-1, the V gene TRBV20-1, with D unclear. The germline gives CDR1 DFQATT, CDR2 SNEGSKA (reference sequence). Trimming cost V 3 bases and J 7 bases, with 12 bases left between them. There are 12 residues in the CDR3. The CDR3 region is CSASFVRSEAFF. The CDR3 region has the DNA TGCAGTGCTAGTTTCGTTCGGAGTGAAGCTTTCTTT.

This chain's CDR3 is CASSRQGTDGYTF. CDR3 DNA sequence: TGTGCCAGTAGTAGACAGGGGACGGATGGCTACACCTTC. This chain joins TRBV19 and TRBJ1-2, with 8 bases fitting TRBD1. The CDR3 has 13 amino acids. With 4 bases clipped from V and 6 bases from J, the junction kept 4 bases outside the gene matches. Germline CDR1 and CDR2: LNHDA and SQIVND (reference sequence).